The 21 T cell receptor beta chains presented below share a single source sample, sequenced in a study of identical twins. TCRdb re-called the 5' RACE reads with MiXCR, one entry per CDR3 protein. The sample contains over 200,000 distinct CDR3 sequences, over 5.5% of which appear only once. This sample also belongs to another study, concerning T cells expressing NK-cell markers.

The sequencing sample was made of CD8+ T cells sorted from blood. Every receptor here comes from a woman under 30 in good health.

This clonotype was counted at least ten times. V is TRBV6-5 and J is TRBJ2-5; D tentatively fits TRBD1 or TRBD2 (5 bases each). CDR1 and CDR2 (germline): MNHEY, SVGAGI. V was pared by 6 bases and J by 4 bases, with 9 bases between. CDR3 length: 12 amino acids. The CDR3 spells CASSQGRETQYF. Here the CDR3 DNA reads TGTGCCAGCAGCCAGGGACGAGAGACCCAGTACTTC.

This sequence joins TRBV7-8 and TRBJ2-7; 7 nucleotides align to TRBD1. V lost 5 bases and J lost 4; bases outside the gene matches: 11. Germline-derived CDR1 and CDR2 are SGHVS and FQNEAQ. CDR3 length: 15 amino acids. CDR3 coding DNA: TGTGCCAGCAGCAAACAGGGGACGCTCATGTACGAGCAGTACTTC. It translates to CASSKQGTLMYEQYF.

This clonotype was seen at least ten times. The chain is built from TRBV12-3 or TRBV12-4 and TRBJ1-3, with a weak D call TRBD1 (5 bases). With 4 bases removed from V and 9 bases from J, the gap between germline ends came to 13 bases. The CDR3 is 13 amino acids. The CDR3 protein is CASSWPAGGTIYF. In DNA, the CDR3 is TGTGCCAGCAGTTGGCCCGCGGGGGGCACCATATATTTT.

This clonotype was observed many times. The rearrangement links TRBV12-3 or TRBV12-4 to TRBJ2-7; the D gene is possibly TRBD2 (6 bases). Trimming took off 7 bases at V and 5 bases at J, with 12 bases between the two ends. This CDR3 contains 12 residues. The CDR3 is CASTSGANEQYF. CDR3 DNA: TGTGCCAGCACCTCGGGAGCTAACGAGCAGTACTTC.

The chain couples TRBV9 to TRBJ2-5; possibly TRBD1 or TRBD2 for D (5 bases each). The germline V and J ends were trimmed by 1 base and 0 bases, with 7 bases remaining between them. Looked up from germline, CDR1 is SGDLS and CDR2 is YYNGEE. The length of the CDR3 is 14 residues. The CDR3 DNA follows: TGTGCCAGCAGCGTAACGGGACACCAAGAGACCCAGTACTTC. Encoded protein: CASSVTGHQETQYF.

This clonotype was seen more than once but under ten times. The gene calls are TRBV12-3 or TRBV12-4 and TRBJ2-5, with 7 bases identical to TRBD2. V gave up 7 bases and J gave up 0 bases; unmatched junction bases: 5. The CDR3 covers 14 residues. The CDR3 here is CASNTGTNQETQYF. CDR3 coding DNA: TGTGCCAGCAACACCGGGACTAACCAAGAGACCCAGTACTTC.

This clonotype has just a few counts. The genes are TRBV27 and TRBJ1-1; D not resolved. V was pared by 4 bases and J by 7 bases, with 10 bases between. The germline V gene has CDR1 MNHEY and CDR2 SMNVEV (reference sequence). There are 12 residues in the CDR3. The DNA of the CDR3 is TGTGCCAGCAGTTCCCGGACGGGTGAAGCTTTCTTT. Encoded protein: CASSSRTGEAFF.

This chain links TRBV12-3 or TRBV12-4 with TRBJ2-1; D remains ambiguous. The CDR3 runs 13 residues. V dropped 3 bases and J dropped 10 bases, with 13 bases sitting between them. As DNA, the CDR3 is TGTGCCAGCAGTTTGAATTTAGGGCGCGAGCAGTTCTTC. Translation gives CASSLNLGREQFF.

The V and J genes are TRBV5-1 and TRBJ1-1; D is uncertain. The CDR3 is 15 residues long. The V gene's germline CDR1 is SGHRS and CDR2 YFSETQ. Deletions cut 0 bases from V and 0 bases from J, with 9 bases between. Here the CDR3 reads CASSLVLNLNTEAFF. The CDR3 region has the DNA TGCGCCAGCAGCTTGGTTCTAAACCTGAACACTGAAGCTTTCTTT. The entire variable domain, with the rest obtained from reference TRBV5-1 and TRBJ1-1, is as follows: KAGVTQTPRYLIKTRGQQVTLSCSPISGHRSVSWYQQTPGQGLQFLFEYFSETQRNKGNFPGRFSGRQFSNSRSEMNVSTLELGDSALYLCASSLVLNLNTEAFFGQGTRLTVV.

As concerns this clonotype: A much larger clonotype is one base distant, so this may be a read error. This sequence joins TRBV27 and TRBJ2-2; D uncertain. Trimming removed 5 bases from V and 3 bases from J, with 1 base in between. Germline CDR1 reads MNHEY; CDR2 reads SMNVEV (reference sequence). The CDR3 totals 11 residues. The CDR3 nucleotides are TGTGCCAGCAGTCACACCGGGGAGCTGTTTTTT. As protein: CASSHTGELFF.

There are a few counts of this clonotype. The chain has TRBV5-4 and TRBJ2-5, with TRBD2 identical over 8 bases. The trim removed 0 bases at V and 1 base at J, leaving 8 bases unmatched. Germline values: CDR1 SGHNT, CDR2 YYREEE (reference sequence). The CDR3 runs 17 residues. In DNA form, the CDR3 reads TGTGCCAGCAGCTTGGGAGGTAGCGGGGACCTCCAAGAGACCCAGTACTTC. It translates to CASSLGGSGDLQETQYF.

The chain links TRBV29-1 to TRBJ2-2; TRBD2 agrees at 13 bases. The CDR3 totals 18 residues. V lost 4 bases, J lost 6 bases, and 14 bases stayed unmatched. Germline V gives CDR1 SQVTM, CDR2 ANQGSEA. For the CDR3, the DNA is TGCAGCGTTGTTGGAACGTCCGGGACTAGCGGGGTTGCCGGGGAGCTGTTTTTT. This encodes CSVVGTSGTSGVAGELFF.

V usage is TRBV5-6 and J usage is TRBJ2-7, with a weak D call TRBD1 (6 bases). Trimming pared 5 bases from V and 6 bases from J, leaving 12 bases between. The germline CDR1 and CDR2 sequences are SGHDT and YYEEEE. The CDR3 is made up of 12 amino acids. DNA for the CDR3: TGTGCCAGCAGGAACAGGGTAACCGAGCAGTACTTC. It codes for CASRNRVTEQYF.

This clonotype was seen repeatedly, ten times or more. This chain connects TRBV20-1 to TRBJ2-5, with unresolved D. The V and J ends lost 2 bases and 1 base respectively, with 11 bases between them. The CDR3 length is 14 residues. The germline gives CDR1 DFQATT, CDR2 SNEGSKA (reference sequence). The CDR3 is CSARYGRLQETQYF. The CDR3 region has the DNA TGCAGTGCTAGATACGGACGCCTCCAAGAGACCCAGTACTTC.

The chain recombines TRBV19 with TRBJ2-1; 7 bases align to TRBD1. CDR1 and CDR2 from the germline V gene are LNHDA and SQIVND (reference sequence). V gave up 10 bases and J gave up 4 bases; unmatched junction bases: 7. CDR3 size: 13 residues. Here the CDR3 reads CATSGQLYNEQFF. CDR3 bases: TGTGCCACCTCGGGACAGCTTTACAATGAGCAGTTCTTC.

This clonotype occurred a few times. The chain has TRBV25-1 and TRBJ2-7, with 15 bases matching TRBD2. The CDR3 extends over 16 amino acids. The germline V gene encodes CDR1 MGHDK and CDR2 SYGVNS. J lost 5 bases, V lost 8 bases, and 10 bases had no gene match. CDR3 protein: CASGEGLAGGGDEQYF. CDR3 coding DNA: TGTGCCAGCGGAGAGGGACTAGCGGGAGGAGGAGACGAGCAGTACTTC.

Here the CDR3 reads CASSTRQRGPQHF. The CDR3 DNA follows: TGTGCCAGTAGTACCAGGCAGAGGGGGCCCCAGCATTTT. This chain links TRBV19 with TRBJ1-5, with a weak D call TRBD1 (5 bases). Trimming took 4 bases from V and 9 from J, leaving 13 bases between them. CDR1 LNHDA and CDR2 SQIVND come from the germline V gene (reference sequence). The CDR3 covers 13 residues.

This chain joins TRBV6-6 and TRBJ2-1; D is uncertain. The CDR3 runs to 10 residues. Trimming pared 7 bases from V and 7 bases from J, leaving 5 bases between. Germline V gene sequence: CDR1 MNHNY, CDR2 SVGAGI (reference sequence). The CDR3 loop reads CASKSNEQFF. CDR3 nucleotides: TGTGCCAGCAAAAGTAATGAGCAGTTCTTC.

V and J are TRBV4-3 and TRBJ2-3, with 9 positions matching TRBD2. CDR1 LGHNA and CDR2 YSLEER come from the germline V gene. The CDR3 runs 17 residues. V lost 0 bases and J lost 1; bases outside the gene matches: 5. Written as DNA, the CDR3 is TGCGCCAGCAGCCAAGACATTGCTAGCGGGGGCACAGATACGCAGTATTTT. This translates into CASSQDIASGGTDTQYF.

This chain links TRBV4-1 with TRBJ1-3; no definite D call. V was trimmed by 1 base and J by 0 bases, leaving 7 bases between them. The CDR3 covers 15 residues. Per germline, CDR1 MGHRA and CDR2 YSYEKL. The CDR3 DNA is TGCGCCAGCAGCCAAGGTCCAGCCTCTGGAAACACCATATATTTT. It specifies CASSQGPASGNTIYF.

This clonotype has only a few counts. The chain employs TRBV7-9 and TRBJ1-1; 9 bases map to TRBD1. With V trimmed by 5 bases and J by 6 bases, 10 bases remained unmatched. The CDR3 has 15 amino acids. Per the germline V gene, CDR1 is SEHNR and CDR2 is FQNEAQ (reference sequence). CDR3 sequence (DNA): TGTGCCAGCAGCAAGGGACAGGGAAAAGATGCTGAAGCTTTCTTT. Its translation is CASSKGQGKDAEAFF.